This T cell receptor beta chain was sequenced in a study of T cell responses to AZD1222 COVID-19 vaccine. Study as a whole: Pooling of second doses given at about 4 or about 12 weeks was done.

Points from the study as a whole: Increased Spike-specific TCR breadth and depth were observed after two AZD1222 doses. As reported, nearly half of all spike-specific TCRs target variant regions that are unmutated. Donors were mostly white British, more females; clonal diversity possibly underestimated.

Measured with immunoSEQ multiplex PCR; TCRdb has only the in-frame clones, and not every one. The data show 150,000 to 200,000 clones, with 80% to 95% seen just once and under 2.5% held by the top ten. CDR1 LNHDA and CDR2 SQIVND come from the germline V gene (reference sequence). V shed 3 bases and J shed 0 bases, with 9 bases lying between them. CDR3 size: 15 residues. Remarks on this clone: The antigen remains undetermined.

The receptor comes from an adult in good health. The chain combines TRBV19 with TRBJ1-3; D is unresolved. The sequencing used peripheral blood, collected on day 0 of AZD1222 vaccination. The CDR3 DNA reads as TGTGCCAGTAGTATCAGTCGGAGCTCTGGAAACACCATATATTTT. Translating gives CASSISRSSGNTIYF.